This T cell receptor (beta chain) was found in a study of T cell responses to AZD1222 COVID-19 vaccine. TCRdb keeps only in-frame clones here, not all; method: immunoSEQ multiplex PCR. Found here are 110,000 or so clones, more than 70% of them singletons; the top ten hold under 20%. Study conclusions and caveats: Sampled repertoires all dated from after the peak T cell response.

About this clone itself: Antigen unknown.

The CDR3 runs 15 residues. Germline CDR1 and CDR2: SGHDT and YYEEEE. With V trimmed by 3 bases and J by 6 bases, 10 bases remained unmatched. The gene calls are TRBV5-6 and TRBJ2-7; 9 nucleotides agree with TRBD2. This TCR came from an adult who received the AZD1222 COVID-19 vaccine. Here the sequenced sample was peripheral blood, taken 28 days after the second AZD1222 dose. CDR3 amino acids: CASSWSAGGPGEQYF. The CDR3, as DNA: TGTGCCAGCAGCTGGTCCGCGGGAGGGCCGGGCGAGCAGTACTTC.